Here is one T cell receptor (beta chain) with its context. The antigen is undetermined. The sample is drawn from a study of T cell responses to AZD1222 COVID-19 vaccine. The study, taken as a whole, reports: Just six AZD1222 recipients were seropositive at baseline.

This CDR3 region has 15 residues. V lost 5 bases and J lost 0, with 11 bases in between. In germline, CDR1 is SGHRS, CDR2 YFSETQ. Sequencing used immunoSEQ multiplex PCR; TCRdb keeps in-frame clones, though not all of them. The repertoire has some 140,000 clones, approximately 90% of them found once; the top ten carry around 2.8%. Sequences were derived from peripheral blood, sampled on day 0 of AZD1222 vaccination. The rearrangement uses TRBV5-1 and TRBJ2-2; D uncertain. This clonotype was sampled from an adult in good health. The CDR3 here is CASRATAANTGELFF. CDR3 DNA sequence: TGCGCCAGCAGGGCAACAGCTGCGAACACCGGGGAGCTGTTTTTT.